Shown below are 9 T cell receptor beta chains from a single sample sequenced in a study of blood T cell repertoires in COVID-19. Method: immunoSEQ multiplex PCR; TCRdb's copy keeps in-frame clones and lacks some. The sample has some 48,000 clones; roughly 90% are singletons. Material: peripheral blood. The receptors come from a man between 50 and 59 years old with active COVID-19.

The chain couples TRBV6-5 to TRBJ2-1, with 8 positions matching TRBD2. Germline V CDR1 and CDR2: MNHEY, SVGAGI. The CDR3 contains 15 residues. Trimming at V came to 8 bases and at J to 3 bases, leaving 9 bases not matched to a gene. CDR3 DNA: TGTGCCAGCTCCCTAACCCTAGCGGGCTACAATGAGCAGTTCTTC. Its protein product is CASSLTLAGYNEQFF.

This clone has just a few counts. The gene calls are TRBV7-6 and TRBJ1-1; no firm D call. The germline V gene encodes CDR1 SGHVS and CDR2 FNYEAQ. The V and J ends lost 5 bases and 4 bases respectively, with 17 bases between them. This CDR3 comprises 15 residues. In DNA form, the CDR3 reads TGTGCCAGCAGCCCAACGACGGGTTGGAGCACTGAAGCTTTCTTT. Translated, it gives CASSPTTGWSTEAFF. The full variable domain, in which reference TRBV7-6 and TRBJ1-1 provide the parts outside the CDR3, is GAGVSQSPRYKVTKRGQDVALRCDPISGHVSLYWYRQALGQGPEFLTYFNYEAQQDKSGLPNDRFSAERPEGSISTLTIQRTEQRDSAMYRCASSPTTGWSTEAFFGQGTRLTVV.

The CDR3 sequence is CASSDLLAAGELFF. The CDR3 region has the DNA TGTGCCAGCAGTGATTTACTAGCGGCCGGGGAGCTGTTTTTT. The chain recombines TRBV6-1 with TRBJ2-2; 8 nucleotides agree with TRBD2. Germline assignment: CDR1 MNHNS and CDR2 SASEGT. The CDR3 covers 14 residues. With V trimmed by 3 bases and J by 6 bases, 3 bases remained unmatched.

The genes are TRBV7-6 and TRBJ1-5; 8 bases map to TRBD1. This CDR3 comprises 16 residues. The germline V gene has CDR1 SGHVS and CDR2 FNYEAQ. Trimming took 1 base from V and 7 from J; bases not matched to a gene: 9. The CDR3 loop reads CASSLVAGGVEQPQHF. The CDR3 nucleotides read TGTGCCAGCAGCTTAGTTGCAGGGGGCGTTGAACAGCCCCAGCATTTT.

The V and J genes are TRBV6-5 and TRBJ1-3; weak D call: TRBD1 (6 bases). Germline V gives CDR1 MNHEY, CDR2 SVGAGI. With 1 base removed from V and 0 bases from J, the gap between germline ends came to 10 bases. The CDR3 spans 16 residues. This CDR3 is CASSYLRQASGNTIYF. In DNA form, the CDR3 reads TGTGCCAGCAGTTACTTACGACAGGCCTCTGGAAACACCATATATTTT.

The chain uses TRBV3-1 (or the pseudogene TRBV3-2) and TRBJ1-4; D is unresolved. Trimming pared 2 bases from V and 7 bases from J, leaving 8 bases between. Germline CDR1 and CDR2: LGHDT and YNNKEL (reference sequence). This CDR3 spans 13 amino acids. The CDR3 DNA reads TGTGCCAGCAGCCAAAGAACGGTTGAAAAACTGTTTTTT. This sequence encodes CASSQRTVEKLFF.

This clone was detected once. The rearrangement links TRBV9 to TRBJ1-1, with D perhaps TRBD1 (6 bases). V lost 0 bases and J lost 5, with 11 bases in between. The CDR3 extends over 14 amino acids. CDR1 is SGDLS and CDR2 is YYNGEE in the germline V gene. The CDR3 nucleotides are TGTGCCAGCAGCGTAGTTCAACAGGGAACTGAAGCTTTCTTT. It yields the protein CASSVVQQGTEAFF.

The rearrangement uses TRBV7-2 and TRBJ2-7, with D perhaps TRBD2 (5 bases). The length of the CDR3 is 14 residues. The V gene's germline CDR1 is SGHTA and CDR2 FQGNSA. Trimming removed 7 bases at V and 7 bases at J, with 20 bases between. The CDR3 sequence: CASTLKGRGYEQYF. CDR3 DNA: TGTGCCAGCACTTTAAAAGGCCGCGGGTATGAGCAGTACTTC.

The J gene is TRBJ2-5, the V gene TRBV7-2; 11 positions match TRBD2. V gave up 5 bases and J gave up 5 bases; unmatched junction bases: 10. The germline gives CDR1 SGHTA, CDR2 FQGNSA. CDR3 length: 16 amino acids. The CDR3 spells CASSRGLAGGRETQYF. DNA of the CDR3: TGTGCCAGCAGCCGCGGGTTAGCGGGGGGGCGGGAGACCCAGTACTTC.